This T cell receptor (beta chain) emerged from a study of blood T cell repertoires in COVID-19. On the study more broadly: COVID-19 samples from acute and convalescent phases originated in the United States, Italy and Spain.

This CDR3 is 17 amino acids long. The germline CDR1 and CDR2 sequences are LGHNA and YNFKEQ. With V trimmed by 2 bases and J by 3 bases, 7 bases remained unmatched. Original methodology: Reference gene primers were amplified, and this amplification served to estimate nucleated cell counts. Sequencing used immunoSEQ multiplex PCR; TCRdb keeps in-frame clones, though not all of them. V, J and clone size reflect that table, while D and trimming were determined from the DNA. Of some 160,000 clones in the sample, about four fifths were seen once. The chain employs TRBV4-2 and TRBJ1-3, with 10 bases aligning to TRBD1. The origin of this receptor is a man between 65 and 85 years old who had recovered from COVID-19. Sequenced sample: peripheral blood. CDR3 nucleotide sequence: TGTGCCAGCAGCCAACCTGGGACAGGGGACGGTGGAAACACCATATATTTT. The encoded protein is CASSQPGTGDGGNTIYF.